This TCR beta chain appears in the sequencing data of a study of T-cell reconstitution after alpha-beta-depleted transplantation in children. Preparation of the TCRbeta library was carried out with unique molecular identifiers. TCRdb re-called the PCR reads through MiXCR, storing one row per CDR3 protein. This table has some 500,000 distinct CDR3 sequences, roughly 18% appearing once. The sequenced sample was PBMCs from the stem cell graft donor, obtained from the stem cell graft. The receptor's source is a human donor who donated a stem cell graft to a child with acute lymphoblastic leukemia.

The CDR3 loop is CASSFDRAGGQFF. The CDR3 coding sequence is TGTGCCAGCAGCTTTGACAGGGCCGGTGGGCAGTTCTTC. The J gene is TRBJ2-1, the V gene TRBV7-7, with TRBD1 matching over 7 bases. The V gene's germline CDR1 is SSHAT and CDR2 FNYEAQ (reference sequence). The CDR3 spans 13 residues. V dropped 3 bases and J dropped 12; count of bases not matched to a gene: 8.